The 32 T cell receptor beta chains listed next were all sequenced from one sample in a study of blood T cell repertoires in COVID-19. Clones were sequenced by immunoSEQ multiplex PCR, and TCRdb holds only the in-frame ones, with some missing. The sample gives around 260,000 clones, about 88% of which show up once; under 4.5% is in the top ten. The sequencing input was peripheral blood. The receptors originated from a man aged 60 to 69 who had recovered from COVID-19.

The CDR3, as DNA: TGTGCCAGCAGCCCTTGGGACAGGGGGAAAGAGACCCAGTACTTC. Translation: CASSPWDRGKETQYF. V usage is TRBV7-2 and J usage is TRBJ2-5, with 11 bases aligning to TRBD1. J gave up 3 bases and V 5 bases, and 5 bases lay outside the gene matches. The CDR3 length is 15 residues. The V gene's germline CDR1 is SGHTA and CDR2 FQGNSA.

The rearrangement joins TRBV5-1 to TRBJ2-7; D perhaps matches TRBD1 (6 bases). CDR1 and CDR2 (germline): SGHRS, YFSETQ. This CDR3 spans 15 amino acids. V gave up 0 bases and J gave up 2 bases, with 12 bases separating them. DNA of the CDR3: TGCGCCAGCAGCTTGGCCAGGGGCACTACCTACGAGCAGTACTTC. It translates to CASSLARGTTYEQYF.

The V and J genes are TRBV6-1 and TRBJ2-2; 13 bases fit TRBD2. V lost 4 bases and J lost 4; bases outside the gene matches: 6. The CDR3 loop spans 17 amino acids. Germline CDR1 is MNHNS and CDR2 is SASEGT. The CDR3, as DNA: TGTGCCAGCAGTGGAACTAGCGGGGGGGTTCTCACCGGGGAGCTGTTTTTT. Amino acids: CASSGTSGGVLTGELFF.

This clone was observed once. J is TRBJ2-7 and V is TRBV12-3 or TRBV12-4; TRBD1 matches 10 bases. The CDR3 is made up of 13 amino acids. The junction had 5 bases not matched to a gene; V was cut back by 8 bases and J by 4 bases. CDR3 residues: CASGRDRGYEQYF. The DNA for the CDR3 is TGTGCCAGCGGCCGGGACAGGGGTTACGAGCAGTACTTC.

This clone was counted only a few times. The chain uses TRBV6-6 and TRBJ2-6; D is uncertain. The V gene lost 5 bases and the J gene lost 0 bases, with 8 bases spanning the gap. The germline V gene has CDR1 MNHNY and CDR2 SVGAGI (reference sequence). CDR3 length: 15 residues. The CDR3 sequence: CASSVTPSGANVLTF. The CDR3 coding sequence is TGTGCCAGCAGTGTGACTCCCTCTGGGGCCAACGTCCTGACTTTC.

This sequence joins TRBV6-2 or TRBV6-3 and TRBJ2-1; the D gene is possibly TRBD1 (6 bases). CDR1 and CDR2 (germline): MNHEY, SVGEGT. The CDR3 loop spans 15 amino acids. V dropped 6 bases and J dropped 0 bases, with 12 bases sitting between them. Here the CDR3 DNA reads TGTGCCAGCAGCTTTAGGGGGAGCTCCTACAATGAGCAGTTCTTC. As protein: CASSFRGSSYNEQFF.

The DNA of the CDR3 is TGTGCCAGCAGCTTAGCGGGGGCAACAGGGGGGAAGACCTACGAGCAGTACTTC. Its protein is CASSLAGATGGKTYEQYF. The rearrangement links TRBV7-8 to TRBJ2-7; 8 bases fit TRBD1. V was pared by 0 bases and J by 2 bases, with 12 bases of the junction left unmatched. Germline-derived CDR1 and CDR2 are SGHVS and FQNEAQ. The CDR3 consists of 18 residues.

The chain has TRBV18 and TRBJ2-2; D uncertain. Germline V CDR1 and CDR2: KGHSH, LQKENI. V was clipped by 1 base and J by 0 bases, with 9 bases between them. This CDR3 has 16 residues. As DNA, the CDR3 is TGTGCCAGCTCACCACGAGGAGTCGCGAACACCGGGGAGCTGTTTTTT. Amino acids: CASSPRGVANTGELFF. Full variable domain (outside the CDR3, taken from reference TRBV18 and TRBJ2-2): NAGVMQNPRHLVRRRGQEARLRCSPMKGHSHVYWYRQLPEEGLKFMVYLQKENIIDESGMPKERFSAEFPKEGPSILRIQQVVRGDSAAYFCASSPRGVANTGELFFGEGSRLTVL.

The chain joins TRBV9 to TRBJ2-3, with TRBD2 matching 8 bases. CDR1 is SGDLS and CDR2 is YYNGEE in the germline V gene. Trimming at V came to 3 bases and at J to 4 bases, leaving 13 bases not matched to a gene. The CDR3 runs 17 residues. CDR3 nucleotides: TGTGCCAGCAGCGGGGGGGCCCCCGGGACTAGTTCAGATACGCAGTATTTT. It encodes CASSGGAPGTSSDTQYF.

This chain joins TRBV6-5 and TRBJ2-3, with 8 bases fitting TRBD1. The CDR3 spans 15 residues. The V segment lost 2 bases and the J segment 3 bases; nucleotides outside the gene matches: 4. CDR1 and CDR2 (germline): MNHEY, SVGAGI. The CDR3, as DNA: TGTGCCAGCAGTTACGGGACAGGCATTACAGATACGCAGTATTTT. This sequence encodes CASSYGTGITDTQYF.

This clone was seen just once. This chain connects TRBV7-2 to TRBJ1-6; the D gene is possibly TRBD1 (5 bases). Germline values: CDR1 SGHTA, CDR2 FQGNSA. This CDR3 contains 15 residues. Trimming took off 7 bases at V and 7 bases at J, with 17 bases between the two ends. The CDR3 DNA follows: TGTGCCAGCACCGATAACCGGGCAGGGAATTCACCCCTCCACTTT. Protein sequence: CASTDNRAGNSPLHF.

This clone was detected once. V gene TRBV24-1 combines with J gene TRBJ1-1; 10 nucleotides match TRBD1. CDR3 size: 15 residues. Per the germline V gene, CDR1 is KGHDR and CDR2 is SFDVKD. The ends lost 3 bases at V and 7 bases at J; junction bases unmatched: 7. CDR3 sequence (DNA): TGTGCCACCAGTGATCCCGACAGGGGGCATGTTGAAGCTTTCTTT. It translates to CATSDPDRGHVEAFF.

The rearrangement joins TRBV7-3 to TRBJ1-1, with D possibly matching TRBD1 (5 bases). Per the germline V gene, CDR1 is SGHTA and CDR2 is FQGTGA. The CDR3 runs 16 residues. Trimming pared 5 bases from V and 1 base from J, leaving 17 bases between. CDR3 loop: CASSPTGGAKNTEAFF. Written as DNA, the CDR3 is TGTGCCAGCAGCCCTACCGGCGGGGCCAAGAACACTGAAGCTTTCTTT.

This chain joins TRBV5-4 and TRBJ2-7, with 12 bases lining up with TRBD2. V was pared by 4 bases and J by 2 bases, with 4 bases of the junction left unmatched. CDR1 is SGHNT and CDR2 is YYREEE in the germline V gene (reference sequence). The CDR3 runs 15 residues. CDR3 in DNA: TGTGCCAGCAGCGTGACTAGCGGGGGCCCCTACGAGCAGTACTTC. This gives the protein CASSVTSGGPYEQYF. The full variable domain, in which reference TRBV5-4 and TRBJ2-7 provide the parts outside the CDR3, is ETGVTQSPTHLIKTRGQQVTLRCSSQSGHNTVSWYQQALGQGPQFIFQYYREEENGRGNFPPRFSGLQFPNYSSELNVNALELDDSALYLCASSVTSGGPYEQYFGPGTRLTVT.

The genes are TRBV7-9 and TRBJ1-4; possibly TRBD1 for D (5 bases). Looked up from germline, CDR1 is SEHNR and CDR2 is FQNEAQ (reference sequence). This CDR3 has 14 residues. Deletions cut 3 bases from V and 4 bases from J, with 9 bases between. This CDR3 reads CASSFGQGNEKLFF. The CDR3 DNA reads as TGTGCCAGCAGCTTCGGGCAGGGTAATGAAAAACTGTTTTTT.

This chain links TRBV6-5 with TRBJ2-5; D gene unclear. Trimming took 2 bases from V and 7 from J, leaving 20 bases between them. This CDR3 is built from 16 residues. Germline CDR1 reads MNHEY; CDR2 reads SVGAGI. CDR3 in DNA: TGTGCCAGCAGTTACGAAACTACCGGAAGGTATGGGACCCAGTACTTC. This codes for CASSYETTGRYGTQYF.

This chain uses TRBV10-3 with TRBJ2-5; TRBD2 matches 11 bases. The CDR3 loop spans 16 amino acids. With V trimmed by 2 bases and J by 1 base, 3 bases remained unmatched. Germline V gives CDR1 ENHRY, CDR2 SYGVKD. The CDR3 DNA reads TGTGCCATCAGTGAGGCTAGCGGGGGGCCCCAAGAGACCCAGTACTTC. Protein sequence: CAISEASGGPQETQYF.

This clone appeared once. This chain links TRBV5-6 with TRBJ1-2; 9 bases fit TRBD1. The J segment lost 5 bases and the V segment lost 0 bases, leaving 2 bases of the junction unmatched. The germline V gene encodes CDR1 SGHDT and CDR2 YYEEEE. This CDR3 comprises 14 residues. Written as DNA, the CDR3 is TGTGCCAGCAGCTTGGGGACAGGGGTTTATGGCTACACCTTC. Translated: CASSLGTGVYGYTF.

The chain employs TRBV6-6 and TRBJ2-7; D perhaps matches TRBD1 (6 bases). The CDR3 sequence is 14 residues long. V lost 5 bases and J lost 5, with 16 bases in between. Germline V gene data show CDR1 as MNHNY and CDR2 as SVGAGI (reference sequence). This CDR3 is CASSRSGEEHEQYF. The CDR3 bases are TGTGCCAGCAGTCGATCAGGGGAAGAGCACGAGCAGTACTTC.

The chain employs TRBV28 and TRBJ1-2, with 8 bases matching TRBD1. Germline V CDR1 and CDR2: MDHEN, SYDVKM. This CDR3 spans 13 amino acids. Trimming removed 10 bases from V and 3 bases from J; junction bases left unmatched: 7. The CDR3 nucleotides are TGTGCCATCCTTAACAGGGGGGACTATGGCTACACCTTC. Encoded protein: CAILNRGDYGYTF.

The V gene is TRBV15, the J gene TRBJ2-7, with TRBD2 as a possible D gene (5 bases). CDR1 and CDR2 (germline): LNHNV, YYDKDF (reference sequence). The CDR3 loop spans 13 amino acids. V was pared by 2 bases and J by 4 bases, with 9 bases between. The CDR3 coding sequence is TGTGCCACCAGCAGACCCTCGGGGTACGAGCAGTACTTC. This sequence encodes CATSRPSGYEQYF.

This clone was recorded only once. The chain combines TRBV2 with TRBJ2-1; D is perhaps TRBD2 (6 bases). The CDR3 spans 14 residues. CDR1 SNHLY and CDR2 FYNNEI come from the germline V gene. V was pared by 4 bases and J by 0 bases, with 7 bases between. CDR3 sequence reads: CASSGRDSYNEQFF. The CDR3 DNA sequence: TGTGCCAGCAGTGGGCGGGACTCCTACAATGAGCAGTTCTTC.

This chain uses TRBV15 with TRBJ1-1, with 10 bases identical to TRBD1. V was clipped by 5 bases and J by 10 bases; unmatched bases: 16. Germline CDR1 LNHNV, CDR2 YYDKDF (reference sequence). This CDR3 spans 16 amino acids. In DNA form, the CDR3 reads TGTGCCACCAGCGATAAAACCGGGACAGGGGCCTTGCGAGCTTTCTTT. Translation gives CATSDKTGTGALRAFF.

The rearrangement joins TRBV10-3 to TRBJ2-7; TRBD1 might be the D (9 bases). V was trimmed by 5 bases and J by 3 bases, leaving 17 bases between them. The germline CDR1 and CDR2 sequences are ENHRY and SYGVKD. This CDR3 comprises 15 residues. The DNA for the CDR3 is TGTGCCATCAGTAAAGTAGCGGGACAGGGCTACGAGCAGTACTTC. Translated: CAISKVAGQGYEQYF.

In its sample, this clone was seen a few times. This chain uses TRBV10-3 with TRBJ2-4; no firm D call. The CDR3 is made up of 13 amino acids. Germline V lookup: CDR1 ENHRY, CDR2 SYGVKD. V lost 3 bases and J lost 4, with 7 bases in between. CDR3 nucleotides: TGTGCCATCAGTGACCTATCGAAAAACATTCAGTACTTC. Translating gives CAISDLSKNIQYF.

The rearrangement joins TRBV12-3 or TRBV12-4 to TRBJ2-1; TRBD2 is a possible D gene (6 bases). The CDR3 has 12 residues. The V end lost 10 bases, the J end lost 9 bases, and 16 bases lay between the germline ends. Here the CDR3 reads CANRVGGGEQFF. Here the CDR3 DNA reads TGTGCCAATAGGGTCGGGGGTGGTGAGCAGTTCTTC.

This rearrangement joins TRBV19 to TRBJ1-2; 7 bases line up with TRBD1. V dropped 5 bases and J dropped 2; count of bases not matched to a gene: 5. This CDR3 region has 14 residues. Germline lookup yields CDR1 LNHDA and CDR2 SQIVND (reference sequence). The CDR3 here is CASSAGQNNYGYTF. In nucleotides, the CDR3 is TGTGCCAGTAGTGCGGGACAGAACAACTATGGCTACACCTTC.

V gene TRBV6-6 combines with J gene TRBJ2-3; a weak D match, TRBD2 (6 bases). This CDR3 is built from 15 residues. Germline V CDR1 and CDR2: MNHNY, SVGAGI (reference sequence). V shed 2 bases and J shed 4 bases, with 13 bases lying between them. The CDR3 region has the DNA TGTGCCAGCAGTTACGGGCGGGGTGGCGCAGATACGCAGTATTTT. This encodes CASSYGRGGADTQYF.

This rearrangement joins TRBV19 to TRBJ1-1; D unclear. Trimming cost V 3 bases and J 6 bases, with 23 bases left between them. The CDR3 length is 17 residues. Germline lookup yields CDR1 LNHDA and CDR2 SQIVND (reference sequence). This CDR3 is CASSIPGLSSLGAEAFF. In DNA, the CDR3 is TGTGCCAGTAGTATCCCAGGACTTTCTTCTTTAGGCGCTGAAGCTTTCTTT.

This clone was recorded a few times. The chain links TRBV4-2 to TRBJ1-1, with D hard to call. The length of the CDR3 is 14 residues. The V end was cut by 0 bases, the J end by 6 bases, with 11 bases between. From germline, CDR1 is LGHNA and CDR2 YNFKEQ. The CDR3 is CASSQDPDNAEAFF. The CDR3 DNA is TGTGCCAGCAGCCAAGACCCAGATAACGCTGAAGCTTTCTTT.

The V gene is TRBV18, the J gene TRBJ2-2, with D possibly matching TRBD1 (6 bases). Germline V CDR1 and CDR2: KGHSH, LQKENI. V was pared by 4 bases and J by 0 bases, with 6 bases between. The CDR3 covers 14 residues. The CDR3 here is CASSRQANTGELFF. DNA for the CDR3: TGTGCCAGCTCACGACAGGCGAACACCGGGGAGCTGTTTTTT.

The chain combines TRBV6-4 with TRBJ1-1; possible D gene TRBD1, 6 bases. Between the trimmed V and J ends, which lost 6 bases and 3 bases, there was a span of 20 bases. The CDR3 spans 16 residues. Germline values: CDR1 MRHNA, CDR2 SNTAGT. The CDR3 is CASRPTGLVGDTEAFF. CDR3 sequence (DNA): TGTGCCAGCAGGCCTACAGGGCTAGTAGGAGACACTGAAGCTTTCTTT.